This T cell receptor (beta chain) emerged from a study of shared T cell receptors in the human thymus. The CDR3 is 17 amino acids. Trimming took 0 bases from V and 3 from J; bases not matched to a gene: 9. In germline, CDR1 is MNHNS, CDR2 SASEGT. Measured with immunoSEQ multiplex PCR; TCRdb has only the in-frame clones, and not every one. The sample yields 550,000 to 800,000 clones, approximately 83% seen once. The sample was also linked to a second study, of human thymus T cells. As that report states: Thymic tissue was derived from resections collected during corrective heart surgery. In thymic and blood repertoires alike, V and J usage looked biased. In unrelated individuals, thymic repertoires overlapped highly, according to related research.

The chain carries TRBV6-1 and TRBJ2-7; 9 bases map to TRBD1. Sequenced: thymocytes. This sequence was found in a girl under three years old with a congenital heart defect. The chain's CDR3 is CASSEAFRDRDYYEQYF. The DNA for the CDR3 is TGTGCCAGCAGTGAAGCTTTCCGGGACAGGGATTACTACGAGCAGTACTTC.